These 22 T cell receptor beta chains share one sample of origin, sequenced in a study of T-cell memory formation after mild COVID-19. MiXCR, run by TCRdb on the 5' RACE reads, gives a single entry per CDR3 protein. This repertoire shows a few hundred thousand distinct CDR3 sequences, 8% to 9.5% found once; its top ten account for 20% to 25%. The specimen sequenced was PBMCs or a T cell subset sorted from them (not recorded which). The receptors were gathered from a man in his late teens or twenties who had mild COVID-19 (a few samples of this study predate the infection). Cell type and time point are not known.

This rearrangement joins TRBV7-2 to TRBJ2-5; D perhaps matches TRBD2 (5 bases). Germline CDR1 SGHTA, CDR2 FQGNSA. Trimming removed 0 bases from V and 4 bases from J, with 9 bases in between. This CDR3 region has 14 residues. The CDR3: CASSLARVRETQYF. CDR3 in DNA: TGTGCCAGCAGCTTAGCGAGGGTCCGAGAGACCCAGTACTTC.

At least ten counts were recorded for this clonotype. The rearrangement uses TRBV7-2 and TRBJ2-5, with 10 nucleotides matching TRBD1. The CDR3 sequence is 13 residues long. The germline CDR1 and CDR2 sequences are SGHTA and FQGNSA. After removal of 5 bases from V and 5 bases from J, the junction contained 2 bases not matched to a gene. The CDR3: CASSPGQGETQYF. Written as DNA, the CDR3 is TGTGCCAGCAGCCCGGGACAGGGGGAGACCCAGTACTTC.

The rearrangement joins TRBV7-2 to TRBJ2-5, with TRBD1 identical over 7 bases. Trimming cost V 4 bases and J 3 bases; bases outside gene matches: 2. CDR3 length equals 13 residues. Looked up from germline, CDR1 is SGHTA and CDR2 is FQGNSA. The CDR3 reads CASSWQGEETQYF. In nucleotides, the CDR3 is TGTGCCAGCAGCTGGCAGGGGGAAGAGACCCAGTACTTC. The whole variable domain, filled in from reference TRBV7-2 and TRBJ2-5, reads GAGVSQSPSNKVTEKGKDVELRCDPISGHTALYWYRQSLGQGLEFLIYFQGNSAPDKSGLPSDRFSAERTGGSVSTLTIQRTQQEDSAVYLCASSWQGEETQYFGPGTRLLVL.

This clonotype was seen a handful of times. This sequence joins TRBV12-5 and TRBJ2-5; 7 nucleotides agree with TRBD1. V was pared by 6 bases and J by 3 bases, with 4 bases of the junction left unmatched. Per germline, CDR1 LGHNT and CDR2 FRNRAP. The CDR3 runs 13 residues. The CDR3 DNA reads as TGTGCTAGTGGGGGACAGACGGAAGAGACCCAGTACTTC. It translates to CASGGQTEETQYF.

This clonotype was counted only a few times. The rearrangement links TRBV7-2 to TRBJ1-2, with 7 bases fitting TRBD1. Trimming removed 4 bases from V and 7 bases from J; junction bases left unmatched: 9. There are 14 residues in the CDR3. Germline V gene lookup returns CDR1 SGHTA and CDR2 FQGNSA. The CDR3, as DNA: TGTGCCAGCAGCTACCCCGACAGGGTTCGTGGCTACACCTTC. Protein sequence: CASSYPDRVRGYTF.

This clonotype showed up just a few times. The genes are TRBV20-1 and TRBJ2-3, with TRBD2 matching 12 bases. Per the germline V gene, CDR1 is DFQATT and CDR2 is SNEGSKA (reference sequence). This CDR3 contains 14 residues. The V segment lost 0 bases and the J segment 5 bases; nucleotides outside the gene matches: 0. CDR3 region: CSARELAGGDTQYF. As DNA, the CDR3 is TGCAGTGCTAGAGAACTAGCGGGGGGAGATACGCAGTATTTT.

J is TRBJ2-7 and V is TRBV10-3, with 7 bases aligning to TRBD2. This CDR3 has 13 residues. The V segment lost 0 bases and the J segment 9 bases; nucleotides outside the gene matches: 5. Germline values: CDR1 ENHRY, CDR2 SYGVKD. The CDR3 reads CAISESIGEGQYF. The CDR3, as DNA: TGTGCCATCAGTGAGTCGATAGGGGAGGGGCAGTACTTC.

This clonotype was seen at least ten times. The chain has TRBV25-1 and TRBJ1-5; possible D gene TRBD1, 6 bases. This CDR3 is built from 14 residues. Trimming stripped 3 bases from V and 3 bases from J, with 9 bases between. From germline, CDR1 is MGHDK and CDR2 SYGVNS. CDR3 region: CASSDGQNNQPQHF. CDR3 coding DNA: TGTGCCAGCAGTGACGGACAGAACAATCAGCCCCAGCATTTT.

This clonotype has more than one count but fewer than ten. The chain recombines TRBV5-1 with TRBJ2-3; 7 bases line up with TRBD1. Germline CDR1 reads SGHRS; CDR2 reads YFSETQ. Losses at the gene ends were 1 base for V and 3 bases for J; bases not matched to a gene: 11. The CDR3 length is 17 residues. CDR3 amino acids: CASSLSLGTDITDTQYF. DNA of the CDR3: TGCGCCAGCAGCTTGTCCCTCGGGACAGATATAACAGATACGCAGTATTTT.

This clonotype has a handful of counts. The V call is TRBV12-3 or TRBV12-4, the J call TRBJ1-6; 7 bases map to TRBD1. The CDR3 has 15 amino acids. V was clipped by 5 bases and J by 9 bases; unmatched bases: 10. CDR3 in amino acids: CASSRPDRVSSPLHF. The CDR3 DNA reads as TGTGCCAGCAGTCGACCCGACAGGGTTAGTTCACCCCTCCACTTT.

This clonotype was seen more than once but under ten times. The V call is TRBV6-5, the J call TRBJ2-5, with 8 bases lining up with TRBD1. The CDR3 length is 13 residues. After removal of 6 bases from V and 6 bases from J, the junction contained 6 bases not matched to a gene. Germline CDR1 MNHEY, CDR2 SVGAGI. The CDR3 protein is CASRPDRGQTQYF. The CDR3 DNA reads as TGTGCCAGCAGACCCGACAGGGGTCAGACCCAGTACTTC.

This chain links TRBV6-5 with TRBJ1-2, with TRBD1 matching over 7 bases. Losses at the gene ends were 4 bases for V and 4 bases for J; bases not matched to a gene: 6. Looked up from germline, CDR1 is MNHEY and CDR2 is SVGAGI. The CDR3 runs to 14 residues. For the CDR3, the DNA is TGTGCCAGCAGTTCCCGGGACAGCTTCTATGGCTACACCTTC. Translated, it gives CASSSRDSFYGYTF.

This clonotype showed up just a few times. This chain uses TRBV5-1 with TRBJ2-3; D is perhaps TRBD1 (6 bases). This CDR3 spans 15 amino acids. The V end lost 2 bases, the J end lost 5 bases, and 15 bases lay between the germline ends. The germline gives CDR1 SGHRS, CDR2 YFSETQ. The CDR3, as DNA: TGCGCCAGCAGCTTAACAGGGCCGATAGGAGATACGCAGTATTTT. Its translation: CASSLTGPIGDTQYF.

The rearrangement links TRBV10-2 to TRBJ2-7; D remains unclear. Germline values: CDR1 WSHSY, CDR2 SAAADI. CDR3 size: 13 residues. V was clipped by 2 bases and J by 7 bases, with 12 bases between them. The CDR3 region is CASSERRLEEQYF. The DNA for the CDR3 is TGCGCCAGCAGTGAGAGGCGGCTGGAGGAGCAGTACTTC.

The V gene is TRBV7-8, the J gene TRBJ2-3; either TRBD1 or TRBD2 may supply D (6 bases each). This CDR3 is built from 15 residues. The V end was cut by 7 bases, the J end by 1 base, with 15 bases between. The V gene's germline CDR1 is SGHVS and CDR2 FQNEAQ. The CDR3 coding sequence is TGTGCCAGCACCGCCCGGGGGCAAGGCACAGATACGCAGTATTTT. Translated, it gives CASTARGQGTDTQYF.

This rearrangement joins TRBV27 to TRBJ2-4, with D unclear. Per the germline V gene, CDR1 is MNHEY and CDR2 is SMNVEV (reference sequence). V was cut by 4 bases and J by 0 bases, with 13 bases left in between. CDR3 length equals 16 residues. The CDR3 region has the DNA TGTGCCAGCAGTTCCCTAATTAAGGTAGCCAAAAACATTCAGTACTTC. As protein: CASSSLIKVAKNIQYF.

The CDR3 spells CASKSRAAGANTGELFF. CDR3 nucleotides: TGTGCCAGCAAATCGAGGGCTGCGGGGGCGAACACCGGGGAGCTGTTTTTT. This chain links TRBV6-5 with TRBJ2-2, with TRBD2 matching over 7 bases. CDR1 MNHEY and CDR2 SVGAGI come from the germline V gene. V gave up 7 bases and J gave up 0 bases; unmatched junction bases: 11. CDR3 size: 17 residues.

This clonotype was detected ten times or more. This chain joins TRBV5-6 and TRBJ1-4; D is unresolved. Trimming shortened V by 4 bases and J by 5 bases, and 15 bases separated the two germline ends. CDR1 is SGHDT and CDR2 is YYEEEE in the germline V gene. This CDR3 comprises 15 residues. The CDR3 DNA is TGTGCCAGCAGCATCCTACAGCCACAGAATGAAAAACTGTTTTTT. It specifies CASSILQPQNEKLFF.

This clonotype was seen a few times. This chain's CDR3 is CSVEASYTF. As DNA, the CDR3 is TGCAGCGTTGAGGCATCCTACACCTTC. The chain joins TRBV29-1 to TRBJ1-2; D not resolved. Germline V gene data show CDR1 as SQVTM and CDR2 as ANQGSEA. CDR3 size: 9 residues. V was clipped by 3 bases and J by 10 bases, with 6 bases between them.

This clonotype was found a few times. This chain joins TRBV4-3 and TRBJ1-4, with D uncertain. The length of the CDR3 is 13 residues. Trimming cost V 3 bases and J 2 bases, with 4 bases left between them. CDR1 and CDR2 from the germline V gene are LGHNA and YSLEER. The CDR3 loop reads CASSHKTNEKLFF. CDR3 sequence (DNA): TGCGCCAGCAGCCATAAGACTAATGAAAAACTGTTTTTT.

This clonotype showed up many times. CDR3 region: CASRGSYSRPEAFF. The CDR3 coding sequence is TGTGCCAGCAGGGGATCTTACTCGAGGCCTGAAGCTTTCTTT. V and J are TRBV12-3 or TRBV12-4 and TRBJ1-1; D unclear. There are 14 residues in the CDR3. Trimming stripped 6 bases from V and 6 bases from J, with 17 bases between.

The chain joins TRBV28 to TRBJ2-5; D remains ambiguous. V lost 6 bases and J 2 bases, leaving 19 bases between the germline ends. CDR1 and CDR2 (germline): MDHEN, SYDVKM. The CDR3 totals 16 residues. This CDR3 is CASSPPTDRPQETQYF. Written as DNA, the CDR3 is TGTGCCAGCAGCCCCCCCACAGACCGACCTCAAGAGACCCAGTACTTC.